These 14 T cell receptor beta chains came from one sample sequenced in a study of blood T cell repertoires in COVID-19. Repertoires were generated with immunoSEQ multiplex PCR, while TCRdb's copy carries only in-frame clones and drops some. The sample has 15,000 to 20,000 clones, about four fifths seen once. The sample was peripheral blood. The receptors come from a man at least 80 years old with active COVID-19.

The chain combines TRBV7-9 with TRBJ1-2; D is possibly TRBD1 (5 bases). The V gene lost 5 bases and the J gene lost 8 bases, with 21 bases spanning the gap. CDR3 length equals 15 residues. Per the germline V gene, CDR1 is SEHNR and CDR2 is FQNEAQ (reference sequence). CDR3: CASSLSGAGRGGYTF. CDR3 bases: TGTGCCAGCAGCCTGTCTGGCGCCGGGAGGGGAGGCTACACCTTC.

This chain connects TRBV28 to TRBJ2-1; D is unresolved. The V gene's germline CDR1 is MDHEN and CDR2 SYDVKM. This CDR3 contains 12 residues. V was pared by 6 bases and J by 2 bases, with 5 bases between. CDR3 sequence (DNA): TGTGCCAGCAGAGCGACCTACAATGAGCAGTTCTTC. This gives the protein CASRATYNEQFF.

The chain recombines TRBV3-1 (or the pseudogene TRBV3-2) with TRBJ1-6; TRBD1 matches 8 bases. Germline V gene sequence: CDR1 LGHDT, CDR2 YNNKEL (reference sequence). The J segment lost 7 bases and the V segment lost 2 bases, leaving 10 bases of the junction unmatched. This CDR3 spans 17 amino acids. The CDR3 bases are TGTGCCAGCAGCCAACCCCGGACAGGGATAAAGAATTCACCCCTCCACTTT. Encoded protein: CASSQPRTGIKNSPLHF.

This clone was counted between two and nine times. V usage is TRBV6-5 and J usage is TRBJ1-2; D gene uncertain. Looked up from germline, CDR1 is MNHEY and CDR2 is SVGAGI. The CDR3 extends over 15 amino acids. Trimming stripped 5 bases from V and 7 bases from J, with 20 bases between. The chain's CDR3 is CASSPLLPGESGYTF. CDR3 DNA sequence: TGTGCCAGCAGTCCCTTACTGCCTGGGGAGAGTGGCTACACCTTC.

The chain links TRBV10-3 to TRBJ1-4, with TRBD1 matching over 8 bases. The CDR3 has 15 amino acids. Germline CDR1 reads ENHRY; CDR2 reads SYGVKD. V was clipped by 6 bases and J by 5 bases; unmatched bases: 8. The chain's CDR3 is CAIRSTGGTNEKLFF. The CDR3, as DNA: TGTGCCATCAGATCAACAGGGGGAACCAATGAAAAACTGTTTTTT.

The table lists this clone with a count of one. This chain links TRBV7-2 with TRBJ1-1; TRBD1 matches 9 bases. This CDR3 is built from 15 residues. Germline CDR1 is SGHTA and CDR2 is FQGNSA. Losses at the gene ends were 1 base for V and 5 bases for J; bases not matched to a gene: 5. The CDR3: CASSLVGTGKTEAFF. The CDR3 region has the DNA TGTGCCAGCAGCTTAGTTGGGACAGGGAAGACTGAAGCTTTCTTT.

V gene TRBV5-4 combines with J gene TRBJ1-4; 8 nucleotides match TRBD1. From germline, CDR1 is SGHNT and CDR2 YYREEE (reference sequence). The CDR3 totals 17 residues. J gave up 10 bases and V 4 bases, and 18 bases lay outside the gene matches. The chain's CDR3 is CASSPEAGQGNEGKLFF. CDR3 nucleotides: TGTGCCAGCAGCCCGGAAGCCGGACAGGGCAATGAGGGAAAACTGTTTTTT.

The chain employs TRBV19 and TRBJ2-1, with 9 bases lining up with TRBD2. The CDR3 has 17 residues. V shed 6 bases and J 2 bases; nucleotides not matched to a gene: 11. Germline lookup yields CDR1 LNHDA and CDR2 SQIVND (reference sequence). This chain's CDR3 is CASRSTSGLKTYNEQFF. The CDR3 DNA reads TGTGCCAGTAGAAGCACTAGCGGGCTTAAAACCTACAATGAGCAGTTCTTC.

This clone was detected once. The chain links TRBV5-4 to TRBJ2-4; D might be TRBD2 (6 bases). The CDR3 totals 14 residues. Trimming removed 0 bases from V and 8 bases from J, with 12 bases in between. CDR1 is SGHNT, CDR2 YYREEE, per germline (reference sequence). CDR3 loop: CASSLVGGEDIQYF. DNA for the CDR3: TGTGCCAGCAGCTTGGTGGGAGGCGAGGACATTCAGTACTTC.

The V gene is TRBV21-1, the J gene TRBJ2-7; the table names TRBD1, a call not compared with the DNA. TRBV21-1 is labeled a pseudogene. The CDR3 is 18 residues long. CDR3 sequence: CASSKALEETGGKYEQYF. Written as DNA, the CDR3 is TGTGCCAGCAGCAAAGCGCTTGAGGAGACAGGGGGTAAGTACGAGCAGTACTTC.

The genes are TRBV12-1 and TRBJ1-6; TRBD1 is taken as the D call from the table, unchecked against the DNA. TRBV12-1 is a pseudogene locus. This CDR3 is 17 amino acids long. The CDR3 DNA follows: TGTGCCAGCAGCCGCAGGACAGGGAGCTCCTATAATTCACCCCTCCACTTT. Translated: CASSRRTGSSYNSPLHF.

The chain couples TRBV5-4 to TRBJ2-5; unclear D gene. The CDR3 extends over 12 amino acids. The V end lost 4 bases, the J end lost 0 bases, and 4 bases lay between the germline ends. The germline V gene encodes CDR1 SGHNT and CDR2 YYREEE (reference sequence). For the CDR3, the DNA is TGTGCCAGCAGCCGGTACCAAGAGACCCAGTACTTC. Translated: CASSRYQETQYF.

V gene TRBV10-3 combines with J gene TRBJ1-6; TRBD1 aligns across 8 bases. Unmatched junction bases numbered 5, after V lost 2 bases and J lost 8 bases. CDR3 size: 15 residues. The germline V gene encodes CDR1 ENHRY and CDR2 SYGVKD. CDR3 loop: CAISETTGDYSPLHF. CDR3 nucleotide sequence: TGTGCCATCAGTGAGACGACAGGGGATTATTCACCCCTCCACTTT.

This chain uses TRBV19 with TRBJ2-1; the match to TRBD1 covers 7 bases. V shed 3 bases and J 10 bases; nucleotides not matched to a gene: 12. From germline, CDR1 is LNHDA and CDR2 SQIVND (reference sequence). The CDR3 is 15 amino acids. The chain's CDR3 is CASSMGDRRSNEQFF. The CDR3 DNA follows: TGTGCCAGTAGTATGGGGGACAGACGATCAAACGAGCAGTTCTTC. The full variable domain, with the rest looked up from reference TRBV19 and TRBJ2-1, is DGGITQSPKYLFRKEGQNVTLSCEQNLNHDAMYWYRQDPGQGLRLIYYSQIVNDFQKGDIAEGYSVSREKKESFPLTVTSAQKNPTAFYLCASSMGDRRSNEQFFGPGTRLTVL.